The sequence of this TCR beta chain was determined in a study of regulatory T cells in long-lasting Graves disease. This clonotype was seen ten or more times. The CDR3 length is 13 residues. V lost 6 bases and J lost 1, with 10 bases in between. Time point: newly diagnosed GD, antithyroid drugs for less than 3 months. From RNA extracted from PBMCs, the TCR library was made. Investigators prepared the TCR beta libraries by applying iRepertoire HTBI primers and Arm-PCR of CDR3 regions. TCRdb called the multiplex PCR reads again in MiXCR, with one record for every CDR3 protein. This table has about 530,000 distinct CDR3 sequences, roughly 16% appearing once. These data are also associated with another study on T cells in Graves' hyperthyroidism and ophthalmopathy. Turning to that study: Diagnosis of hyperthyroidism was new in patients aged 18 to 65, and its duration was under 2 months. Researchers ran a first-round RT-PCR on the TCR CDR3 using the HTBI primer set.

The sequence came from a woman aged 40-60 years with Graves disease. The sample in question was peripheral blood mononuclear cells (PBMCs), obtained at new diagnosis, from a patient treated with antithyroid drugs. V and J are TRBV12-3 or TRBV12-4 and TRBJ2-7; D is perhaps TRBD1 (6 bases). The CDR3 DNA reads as TGTGCCAGCAGAACGGACAGATCCTACGAGCAGTACTTC. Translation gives CASRTDRSYEQYF.